This T cell receptor (beta chain) originates from a study of immune characterization of retroperitoneal liposarcoma. TCRdb reanalysed the PCR reads using MiXCR and keeps one entry per CDR3 protein. The sample consists of some 10,000 distinct CDR3 sequences, approximately 24% of them appearing once. V trimming: 3 bases; J trimming: 7 bases; junction bases outside the gene matches: 3. The CDR3 is made up of 14 amino acids. CDR1 is SGDLS, CDR2 YYNGEE, per germline. This clonotype was obtained from a male donor with retroperitoneal liposarcoma. The J gene is TRBJ1-6, the V gene TRBV9; 8 bases fit TRBD1. Sequenced: blood. CDR3 DNA sequence: TGTGCCAGCAGCGGCGGACAGGGAAATTCACCCCTCCACTTT. This codes for CASSGGQGNSPLHF.